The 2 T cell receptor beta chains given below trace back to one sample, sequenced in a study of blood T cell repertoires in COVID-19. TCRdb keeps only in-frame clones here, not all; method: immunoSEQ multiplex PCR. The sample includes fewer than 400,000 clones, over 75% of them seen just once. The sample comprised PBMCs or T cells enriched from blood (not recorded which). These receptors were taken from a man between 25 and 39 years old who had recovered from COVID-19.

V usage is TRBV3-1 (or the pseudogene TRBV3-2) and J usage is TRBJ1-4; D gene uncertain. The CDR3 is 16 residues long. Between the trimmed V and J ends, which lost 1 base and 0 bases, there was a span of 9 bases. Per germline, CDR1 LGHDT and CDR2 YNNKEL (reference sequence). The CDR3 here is CASSQASVSTNEKLFF. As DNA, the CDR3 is TGTGCCAGCAGCCAAGCGTCGGTGTCAACTAATGAAAAACTGTTTTTT.

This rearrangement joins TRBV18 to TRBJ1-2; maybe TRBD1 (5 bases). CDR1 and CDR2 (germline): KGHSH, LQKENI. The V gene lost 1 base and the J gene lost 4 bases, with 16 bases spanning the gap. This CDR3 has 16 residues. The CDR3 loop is CASSPLGGTDSYGYTF. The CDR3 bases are TGTGCCAGCTCACCACTGGGCGGGACCGATTCCTATGGCTACACCTTC.